This TCR beta chain was sequenced in a study of naive CD8 T cells in extremely preterm neonates. General study results and limits: Preterm CDR3s were shorter than older groups', with fewer N additions and less trimming.

The CDR3 sequence is 15 residues long. V gave up 1 base and J gave up 0 bases, with 8 bases separating them. Looked up from germline, CDR1 is SGDLS and CDR2 is YYNGEE. Samples were taken at extremely preterm deliveries at roughly 22-27 weeks of gestation. A note on this clone: The antigen remains unidentified.

Profiling relied on immunoSEQ multiplex PCR, and the TCRdb table lists in-frame clones only, not all of them. Of 21,000 or so clones listed, more than 70% are singletons. The chain combines TRBV9 with TRBJ2-1; D remains unclear. Sequences were obtained from naive CD8+ T cells from cord blood. The clonotype was recovered from a boy who was born preterm. The CDR3 coding sequence is TGTGCCAGCAGCGTAAAATGGGGCTCCTACAATGAGCAGTTCTTC. Translated: CASSVKWGSYNEQFF.